The 22 T cell receptor beta chains below come from one sample, sequenced in a study of blood T cell repertoires in COVID-19. Clones were read by immunoSEQ multiplex PCR, and TCRdb kept only the in-frame ones, dropping some. The sample holds around 260,000 clones; 83% are singletons and the top ten take about 4.5%. The sample consisted of peripheral blood. Source of these receptors: a man aged 55 to 70 who had recovered from COVID-19.

The chain has TRBV5-1 and TRBJ2-5; D might be TRBD1 (5 bases). The V gene lost 2 bases and the J gene lost 5 bases, with 13 bases spanning the gap. The CDR3 sequence is 14 residues long. CDR1 and CDR2 (germline): SGHRS, YFSETQ. This chain's CDR3 is CASSLIPSGETQYF. In DNA form, the CDR3 reads TGCGCCAGCAGCTTAATCCCTTCAGGGGAGACCCAGTACTTC.

This clone was found once. V and J are TRBV27 and TRBJ1-4, with 7 bases lining up with TRBD1. V lost 2 bases and J lost 1; bases outside the gene matches: 4. Germline V CDR1 and CDR2: MNHEY, SMNVEV (reference sequence). CDR3 size: 16 residues. In DNA, the CDR3 is TGTGCCAGCAGTTTAGCCAGGGGGAGAACTAATGAAAAACTGTTTTTT. This codes for CASSLARGRTNEKLFF. The entire variable domain, with the rest obtained from reference TRBV27 and TRBJ1-4, is as follows: EAQVTQNPRYLITVTGKKLTVTCSQNMNHEYMSWYRQDPGLGLRQIYYSMNVEVTDKGDVPEGYKVSRKEKRNFPLILESPSPNQTSLYFCASSLARGRTNEKLFFGSGTQLSVL.

The CDR3, as DNA: TGTGCCAGCAGCGTTATTCGACAGGGTGGCGAGCAGTACTTC. Its protein product is CASSVIRQGGEQYF. The chain is built from TRBV5-6 and TRBJ2-7, with TRBD1 matching 7 bases. The CDR3 is 14 residues long. The V segment lost 4 bases and the J segment 6 bases; nucleotides outside the gene matches: 10. Germline assignment: CDR1 SGHDT and CDR2 YYEEEE.

The V and J genes are TRBV11-2 and TRBJ1-4, with D unresolved. The CDR3 runs to 13 residues. Deletions cut 5 bases from V and 7 bases from J, with 11 bases between. In germline, CDR1 is SGHAT, CDR2 FQNNGV. CDR3 sequence: CASSTLPGEKLFF. The CDR3 bases are TGTGCCAGCAGCACCCTCCCGGGTGAAAAACTGTTTTTT.

The V gene is TRBV12-5, the J gene TRBJ2-2; 7 bases match TRBD1. The CDR3 is 16 residues long. Germline CDR1 reads LGHNT; CDR2 reads FRNRAP. Trimming cost V 7 bases and J 7 bases; bases outside gene matches: 15. As DNA, the CDR3 is TGTGCTAGTGCTCTGACGGGACAGACTACATTCGGGGAGCTGTTTTTT. Its translation: CASALTGQTTFGELFF.

The chain joins TRBV19 to TRBJ2-3; D possibly corresponds to TRBD1 (6 bases). The CDR3 is 15 residues long. The V gene's germline CDR1 is LNHDA and CDR2 SQIVND (reference sequence). V was pared by 3 bases and J by 0 bases, with 10 bases between. In DNA form, the CDR3 reads TGTGCCAGTAGTATGGGGGACACCAGCACAGATACGCAGTATTTT. Protein product: CASSMGDTSTDTQYF.

The rearrangement links TRBV19 to TRBJ2-5; D is perhaps TRBD1 (6 bases). This CDR3 region has 14 residues. V was shortened by 5 bases and J by 1 base, with 11 bases between the two germline ends. Per germline, CDR1 LNHDA and CDR2 SQIVND (reference sequence). In DNA form, the CDR3 reads TGTGCCAGTAGTGTCGACAGGAGCCAAGAGACCCAGTACTTC. As protein: CASSVDRSQETQYF.

This clone has just a few counts. V usage is TRBV5-4 and J usage is TRBJ2-7, with 9 bases fitting TRBD1. Germline CDR1 and CDR2: SGHNT and YYREEE (reference sequence). CDR3 length: 17 residues. V shed 4 bases and J 0 bases; nucleotides not matched to a gene: 11. The CDR3 DNA reads TGTGCCAGCAGCAAACCGGGACAGGGCCTGAGCTCCTACGAGCAGTACTTC. This codes for CASSKPGQGLSSYEQYF.

The chain has TRBV5-4 and TRBJ2-1, with TRBD1 as a possible D gene (6 bases). Trimming pared 4 bases from V and 5 bases from J, leaving 7 bases between. Looked up from germline, CDR1 is SGHNT and CDR2 is YYREEE (reference sequence). CDR3 length equals 12 residues. The CDR3 region has the DNA TGTGCCAGCAGCGGGACAAACAATGAGCAGTTCTTC. Residues: CASSGTNNEQFF.

The table lists this clone with a few counts. The chain uses TRBV7-9 and TRBJ2-3; unclear D gene. V was trimmed by 5 bases and J by 1 base, leaving 10 bases between them. CDR1 is SEHNR and CDR2 is FQNEAQ in the germline V gene (reference sequence). The CDR3 length is 14 residues. CDR3 residues: CASSPGYGTDTQYF. CDR3 nucleotides: TGTGCCAGCAGCCCGGGTTATGGCACAGATACGCAGTATTTT.

This clone came up once. The CDR3 here is CASSSNHREYGYTF. In DNA form, the CDR3 reads TGTGCCAGCAGCTCTAATCACAGGGAGTATGGCTACACCTTC. The chain carries TRBV5-5 and TRBJ1-2; a weak D match, TRBD1 (6 bases). The CDR3 contains 14 residues. Trimming took off 3 bases at V and 5 bases at J, with 14 bases between the two ends. Germline CDR1 reads SGHKS; CDR2 reads YYEKEE (reference sequence).

The chain combines TRBV5-4 with TRBJ2-2; tentatively, D is TRBD1 (6 bases). CDR1 and CDR2 (germline): SGHNT, YYREEE (reference sequence). This CDR3 is built from 14 residues. V was clipped by 4 bases and J by 8 bases, with 15 bases between them. The CDR3 region has the DNA TGTGCCAGCAGCAGAACACAGGGTGCGGGGGAGCTGTTTTTT. It codes for CASSRTQGAGELFF.

V is TRBV9 and J is TRBJ2-1; D is ambiguous. The CDR3 consists of 13 residues. V lost 5 bases, J lost 2 bases, and 8 bases lay in between. Germline CDR1 reads SGDLS; CDR2 reads YYNGEE. CDR3 DNA: TGTGCCAGCAGGGAGAAGGCCTACAATGAGCAGTTCTTC. Protein: CASREKAYNEQFF.

The chain has TRBV21-1 and TRBJ2-5; the table's D call TRBD1 went unverified against the DNA. TRBV21-1 is deemed a pseudogene. CDR3 length equals 16 residues. CDR3 amino acids: CASIKGGTARRETQYF. CDR3 sequence (DNA): TGTGCCAGCATAAAAGGGGGGACAGCAAGACGGGAGACCCAGTACTTC.

The CDR3 is CASRYQGTQYEQYF. In nucleotides, the CDR3 is TGTGCCAGCAGATACCAGGGGACCCAGTACGAGCAGTACTTC. The genes are TRBV6-5 and TRBJ2-7, with a possible D match to TRBD1 (6 bases). Trimming removed 6 bases from V and 4 bases from J, with 16 bases in between. The CDR3 covers 14 residues. CDR1 and CDR2 (germline): MNHEY, SVGAGI.

V and J are TRBV5-5 and TRBJ1-2; D possibly corresponds to TRBD1 (5 bases). Trimming stripped 0 bases from V and 0 bases from J, with 12 bases between. CDR1 is SGHKS, CDR2 YYEKEE, per germline (reference sequence). The CDR3 contains 16 residues. This chain's CDR3 is CASSLGDRLPNYGYTF. The CDR3 DNA reads TGTGCCAGCAGCTTGGGCGACAGACTGCCTAACTATGGCTACACCTTC.

J is TRBJ1-1 and V is TRBV19, with 10 positions matching TRBD1. V shed 7 bases, J shed 4 bases, and the junction held 12 bases outside the gene matches. The V gene's germline CDR1 is LNHDA and CDR2 SQIVND (reference sequence). The CDR3 sequence is 16 residues long. The CDR3 is CASTQGQGSRVTEAFF. CDR3 sequence (DNA): TGTGCCAGTACCCAGGGACAGGGGAGTCGGGTCACTGAAGCTTTCTTT.

This chain connects TRBV9 to TRBJ2-7; 7 nucleotides match TRBD1. This CDR3 is 13 amino acids long. CDR1 SGDLS and CDR2 YYNGEE come from the germline V gene. Trimming cost V 4 bases and J 3 bases; bases outside gene matches: 4. The CDR3 coding sequence is TGTGCCAGCAGCCTGACAGGGTTCTACGAGCAGTACTTC. Translating gives CASSLTGFYEQYF.

This clone is a singleton in its sample. The chain employs TRBV2 and TRBJ1-1, with 9 nucleotides matching TRBD1. With 4 bases clipped from V and 7 bases from J, the junction kept 7 bases outside the gene matches. CDR3 length: 14 amino acids. Per germline, CDR1 SNHLY and CDR2 FYNNEI. The CDR3 region is CASSAGTGLHEAFF. The CDR3 DNA reads as TGTGCCAGCAGTGCCGGGACAGGGCTTCATGAAGCTTTCTTT.

This clone was seen just once. V gene TRBV30 combines with J gene TRBJ1-1; D is possibly TRBD1 (5 bases). Germline V lookup: CDR1 GTSNPN, CDR2 SVGIG (reference sequence). V shed 0 bases and J shed 6 bases, with 11 bases lying between them. CDR3 length equals 13 residues. This CDR3 reads CAWSVLWGAEAFF. The CDR3 region has the DNA TGTGCCTGGAGTGTACTATGGGGCGCTGAAGCTTTCTTT.

The rearrangement uses TRBV2 and TRBJ1-2; possibly TRBD1 for D (5 bases). There are 13 residues in the CDR3. Germline CDR1 reads SNHLY; CDR2 reads FYNNEI. Trimming took off 4 bases at V and 4 bases at J, with 10 bases between the two ends. The CDR3 here is CASSVGQTYGYTF. The CDR3 DNA sequence: TGTGCCAGCAGTGTGGGGCAGACCTATGGCTACACCTTC. The variable domain in full, completed from reference TRBV2 and TRBJ1-2, reads EPEVTQTPSHQVTQMGQEVILRCVPISNHLYFYWYRQILGQKVEFLVSFYNNEISEKSEIFDDQFSVERPDGSNFTLKIRSTKLEDSAMYFCASSVGQTYGYTFGSGTRLTVV.

The chain joins TRBV6-1 to TRBJ1-4, with no clear D. The germline CDR1 and CDR2 sequences are MNHNS and SASEGT. Deletions cut 4 bases from V and 0 bases from J, with 12 bases between. This CDR3 contains 16 residues. The CDR3 bases are TGTGCCAGCAGTGGCGGGCCACTTGCAACTAATGAAAAACTGTTTTTT. It specifies CASSGGPLATNEKLFF.